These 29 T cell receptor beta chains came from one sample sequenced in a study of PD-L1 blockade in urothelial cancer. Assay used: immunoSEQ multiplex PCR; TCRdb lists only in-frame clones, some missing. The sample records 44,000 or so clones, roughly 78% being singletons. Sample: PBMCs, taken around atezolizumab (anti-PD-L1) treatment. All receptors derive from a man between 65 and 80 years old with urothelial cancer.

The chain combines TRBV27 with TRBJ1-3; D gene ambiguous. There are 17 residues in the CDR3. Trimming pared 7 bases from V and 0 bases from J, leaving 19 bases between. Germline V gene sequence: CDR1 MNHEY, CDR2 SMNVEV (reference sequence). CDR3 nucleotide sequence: TGTGCCAGCATGGAGATCGGGGAGGGTGGCTCTGGAAACACCATATATTTT. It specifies CASMEIGEGGSGNTIYF.

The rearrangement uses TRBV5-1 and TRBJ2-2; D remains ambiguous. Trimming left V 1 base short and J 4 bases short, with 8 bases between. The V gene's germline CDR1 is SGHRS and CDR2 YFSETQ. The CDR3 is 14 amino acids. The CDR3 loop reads CASSLSGSTGELFF. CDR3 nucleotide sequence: TGCGCCAGCAGCTTGAGTGGCAGCACCGGGGAGCTGTTTTTT.

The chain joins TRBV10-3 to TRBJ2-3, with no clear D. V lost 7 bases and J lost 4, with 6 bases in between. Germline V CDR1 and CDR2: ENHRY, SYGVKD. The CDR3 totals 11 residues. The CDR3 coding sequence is TGTGCCATCACCGCGGCAGATACGCAGTATTTT. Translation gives CAITAADTQYF.

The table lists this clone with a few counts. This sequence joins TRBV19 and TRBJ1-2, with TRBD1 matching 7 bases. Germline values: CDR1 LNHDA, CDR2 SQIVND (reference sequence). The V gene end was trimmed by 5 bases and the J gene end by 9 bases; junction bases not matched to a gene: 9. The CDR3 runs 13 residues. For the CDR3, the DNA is TGTGCCAGTAGTGCGACAGGGTCTGATAGCTACACCTTC. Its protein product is CASSATGSDSYTF.

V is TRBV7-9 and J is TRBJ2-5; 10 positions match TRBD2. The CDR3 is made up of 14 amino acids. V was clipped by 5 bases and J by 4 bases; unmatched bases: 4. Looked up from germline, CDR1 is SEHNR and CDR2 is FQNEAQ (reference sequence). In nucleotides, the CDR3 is TGTGCCAGCAGCCAACGGACTAGCGGAGAGACCCAGTACTTC. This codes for CASSQRTSGETQYF.

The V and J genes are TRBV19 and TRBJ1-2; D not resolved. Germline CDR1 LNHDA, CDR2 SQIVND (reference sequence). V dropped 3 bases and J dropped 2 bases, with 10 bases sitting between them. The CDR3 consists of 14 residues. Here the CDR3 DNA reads TGTGCCAGTAGTATCGCAGACGGGAACTATGGCTACACCTTC. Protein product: CASSIADGNYGYTF.

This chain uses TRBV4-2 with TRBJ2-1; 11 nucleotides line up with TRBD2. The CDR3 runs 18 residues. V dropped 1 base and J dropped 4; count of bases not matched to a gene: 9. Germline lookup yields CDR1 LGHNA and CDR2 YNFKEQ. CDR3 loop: CASSQAGVGTSGYNEQFF. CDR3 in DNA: TGTGCCAGCAGCCAAGCCGGCGTCGGGACTAGCGGATACAATGAGCAGTTCTTC.

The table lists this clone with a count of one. The CDR3 DNA reads TGTGCCAGCAGAGGAGCCACCAGCTATGGCTACACCTTC. This translates into CASRGATSYGYTF. The chain employs TRBV28 and TRBJ1-2; D gene ambiguous. The CDR3 sequence is 13 residues long. V lost 6 bases to trimming and J lost 4 bases, with 12 bases between them. Per germline, CDR1 MDHEN and CDR2 SYDVKM.

Here the CDR3 DNA reads TGTGCCAGCAGCTTAGGTTTATCCGGGAGGGCCGACAATGAGCAGTTCTTC. It translates to CASSLGLSGRADNEQFF. V usage is TRBV7-3 and J usage is TRBJ2-1; 8 positions agree with TRBD2. J gave up 5 bases and V 2 bases, and 11 bases lay outside the gene matches. CDR3 length equals 17 residues. Looked up from germline, CDR1 is SGHTA and CDR2 is FQGTGA. Based on the CDR3 plus reference TRBV7-3 and TRBJ2-1, the full variable domain is GAGVSQTPSNKVTEKGKYVELRCDPISGHTALYWYRQSLGQGPEFLIYFQGTGAADDSGLPNDRFFAVRPEGSVSTLKIQRTERGDSAVYLCASSLGLSGRADNEQFFGPGTRLTVL.

This CDR3 is CAWSAGRGGKPQHF. In DNA form, the CDR3 reads TGTGCCTGGAGTGCGGGGAGGGGGGGGAAGCCCCAGCATTTT. The J gene is TRBJ1-5, the V gene TRBV30; D perhaps matches TRBD1 (6 bases). The CDR3 covers 14 residues. The germline gives CDR1 GTSNPN, CDR2 SVGIG (reference sequence). Trimming cost V 1 base and J 8 bases, with 15 bases left between them.

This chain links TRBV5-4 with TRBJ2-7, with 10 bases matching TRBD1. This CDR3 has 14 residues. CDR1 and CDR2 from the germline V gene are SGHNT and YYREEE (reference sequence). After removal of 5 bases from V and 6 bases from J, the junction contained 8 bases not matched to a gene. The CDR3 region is CASSSRQGASEQYF. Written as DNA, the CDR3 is TGTGCCAGCAGTTCGAGACAGGGGGCAAGCGAGCAGTACTTC. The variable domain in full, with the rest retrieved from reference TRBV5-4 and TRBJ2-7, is ETGVTQSPTHLIKTRGQQVTLRCSSQSGHNTVSWYQQALGQGPQFIFQYYREEENGRGNFPPRFSGLQFPNYSSELNVNALELDDSALYLCASSSRQGASEQYFGPGTRLTVT.

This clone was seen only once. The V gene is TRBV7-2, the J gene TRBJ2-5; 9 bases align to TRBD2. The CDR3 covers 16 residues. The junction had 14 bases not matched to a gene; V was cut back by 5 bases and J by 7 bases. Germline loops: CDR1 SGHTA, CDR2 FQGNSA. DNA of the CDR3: TGTGCCAGCAGCGAGCGGCGGGGGGGATCTGAAGGGACCCAGTACTTC. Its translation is CASSERRGGSEGTQYF.

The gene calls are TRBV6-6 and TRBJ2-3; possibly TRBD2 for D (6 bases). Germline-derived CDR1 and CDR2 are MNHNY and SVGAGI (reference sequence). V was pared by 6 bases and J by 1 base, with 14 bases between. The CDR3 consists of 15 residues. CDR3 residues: CASSLQLAGTDTQYF. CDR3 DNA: TGTGCCAGCAGCCTTCAACTAGCAGGCACAGATACGCAGTATTTT.

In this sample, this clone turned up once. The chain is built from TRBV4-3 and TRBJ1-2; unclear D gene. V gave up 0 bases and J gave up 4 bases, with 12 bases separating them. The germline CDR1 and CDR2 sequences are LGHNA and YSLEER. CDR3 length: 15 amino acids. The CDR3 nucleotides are TGCGCCAGCAGCCAAGAATCTGGCAGAAGCTATGGCTACACCTTC. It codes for CASSQESGRSYGYTF.

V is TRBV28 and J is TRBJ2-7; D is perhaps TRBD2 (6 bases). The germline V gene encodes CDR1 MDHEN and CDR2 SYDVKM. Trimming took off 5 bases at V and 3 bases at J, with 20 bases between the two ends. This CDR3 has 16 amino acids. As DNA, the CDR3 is TGTGCCAGCAGTCTACTAGCTGGGGAATCCAGCTACGAGCAGTACTTC. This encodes CASSLLAGESSYEQYF.

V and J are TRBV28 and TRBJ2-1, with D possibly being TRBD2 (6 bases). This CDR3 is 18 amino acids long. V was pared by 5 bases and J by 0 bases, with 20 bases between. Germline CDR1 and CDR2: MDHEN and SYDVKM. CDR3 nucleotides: TGTGCCAGCAGTACTGTACCGGGACTCCGAAGCTCCTACAATGAGCAGTTCTTC. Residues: CASSTVPGLRSSYNEQFF.

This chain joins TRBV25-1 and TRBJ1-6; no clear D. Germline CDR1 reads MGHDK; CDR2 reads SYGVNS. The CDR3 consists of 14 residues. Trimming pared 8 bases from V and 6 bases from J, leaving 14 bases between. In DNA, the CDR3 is TGTGCCAGCTCGGTCGGAACAGCTAATTCACCCCTCCACTTT. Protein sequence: CASSVGTANSPLHF.

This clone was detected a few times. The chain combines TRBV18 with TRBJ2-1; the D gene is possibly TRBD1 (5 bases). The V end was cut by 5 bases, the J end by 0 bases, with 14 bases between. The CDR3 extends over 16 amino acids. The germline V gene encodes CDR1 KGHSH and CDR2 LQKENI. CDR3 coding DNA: TGTGCCAGCTCATTTGGGGCCGCAAGCTCCTACAATGAGCAGTTCTTC. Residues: CASSFGAASSYNEQFF.

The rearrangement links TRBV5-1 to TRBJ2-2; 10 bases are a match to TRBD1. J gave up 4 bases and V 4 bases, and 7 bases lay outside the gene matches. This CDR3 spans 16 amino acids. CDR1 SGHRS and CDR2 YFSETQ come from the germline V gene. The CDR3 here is CASSQGTGAGTGELFF. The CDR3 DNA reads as TGCGCCAGCAGCCAAGGGACAGGGGCGGGCACCGGGGAGCTGTTTTTT.

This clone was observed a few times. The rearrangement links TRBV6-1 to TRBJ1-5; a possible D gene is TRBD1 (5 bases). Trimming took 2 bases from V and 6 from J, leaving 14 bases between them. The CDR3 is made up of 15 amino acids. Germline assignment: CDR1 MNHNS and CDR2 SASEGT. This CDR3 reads CASSENPQGFQPQHF. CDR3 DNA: TGTGCCAGCAGTGAAAACCCGCAGGGTTTTCAGCCCCAGCATTTT.

CDR3 in amino acids: CASSDRATYEQYF. CDR3 in DNA: TGTGCCAGCAGTGACAGGGCCACCTACGAGCAGTACTTC. The chain is built from TRBV6-5 and TRBJ2-7; 7 positions match TRBD1. Germline values: CDR1 MNHEY, CDR2 SVGAGI. V was clipped by 5 bases and J by 2 bases; unmatched bases: 3. The CDR3 totals 13 residues.

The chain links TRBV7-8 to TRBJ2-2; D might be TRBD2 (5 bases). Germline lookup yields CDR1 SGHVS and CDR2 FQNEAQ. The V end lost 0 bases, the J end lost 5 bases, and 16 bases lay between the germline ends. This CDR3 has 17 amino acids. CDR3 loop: CASSLAGRGFLTGELFF. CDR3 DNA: TGTGCCAGCAGCTTAGCAGGTCGCGGGTTCTTGACCGGGGAGCTGTTTTTT.

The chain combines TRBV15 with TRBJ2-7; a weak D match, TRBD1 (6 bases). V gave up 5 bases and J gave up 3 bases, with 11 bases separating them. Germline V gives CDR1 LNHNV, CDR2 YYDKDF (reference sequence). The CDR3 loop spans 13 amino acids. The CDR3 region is CATSAGDGYEQYF. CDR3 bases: TGTGCCACCAGCGCAGGGGACGGCTACGAGCAGTACTTC.

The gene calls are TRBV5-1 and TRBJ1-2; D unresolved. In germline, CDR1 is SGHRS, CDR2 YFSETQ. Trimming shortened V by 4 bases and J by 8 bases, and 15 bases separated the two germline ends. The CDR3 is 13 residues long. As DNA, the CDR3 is TGCGCCAGCAGCGACCTACAGAGACCGGGCTACACCTTC. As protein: CASSDLQRPGYTF.

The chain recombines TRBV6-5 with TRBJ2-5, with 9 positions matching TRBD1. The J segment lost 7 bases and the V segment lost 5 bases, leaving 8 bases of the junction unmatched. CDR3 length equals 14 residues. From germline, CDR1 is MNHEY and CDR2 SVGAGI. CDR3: CASSKTGGRGTQYF. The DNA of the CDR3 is TGTGCCAGCAGTAAAACAGGGGGCCGGGGGACCCAGTACTTC.

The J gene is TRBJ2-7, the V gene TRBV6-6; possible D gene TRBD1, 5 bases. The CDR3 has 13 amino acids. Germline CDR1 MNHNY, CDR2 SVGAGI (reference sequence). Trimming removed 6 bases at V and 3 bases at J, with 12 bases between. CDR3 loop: CASRSTADYEQYF. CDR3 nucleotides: TGTGCCAGCAGATCGACAGCAGACTACGAGCAGTACTTC.

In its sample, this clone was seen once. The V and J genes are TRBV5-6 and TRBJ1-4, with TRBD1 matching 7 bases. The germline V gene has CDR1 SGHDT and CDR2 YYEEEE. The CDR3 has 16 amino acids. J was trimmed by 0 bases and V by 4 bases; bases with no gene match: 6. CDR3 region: CASSHDRVATNEKLFF. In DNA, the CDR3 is TGTGCCAGCAGCCATGACAGGGTAGCAACTAATGAAAAACTGTTTTTT.

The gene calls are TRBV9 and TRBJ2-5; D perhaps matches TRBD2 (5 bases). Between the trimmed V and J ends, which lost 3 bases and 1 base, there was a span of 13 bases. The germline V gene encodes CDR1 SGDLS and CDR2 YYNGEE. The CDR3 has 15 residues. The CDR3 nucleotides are TGTGCCAGCAGCGGCGGAGGCCTGGGCCAAGAGACCCAGTACTTC. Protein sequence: CASSGGGLGQETQYF.

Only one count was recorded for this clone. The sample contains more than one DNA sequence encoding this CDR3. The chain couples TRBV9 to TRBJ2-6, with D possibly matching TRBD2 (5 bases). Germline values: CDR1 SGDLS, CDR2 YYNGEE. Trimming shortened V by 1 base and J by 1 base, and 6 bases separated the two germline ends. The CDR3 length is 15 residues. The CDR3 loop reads CASSVTGSGANVLTF. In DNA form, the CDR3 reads TGTGCCAGCAGCGTAACGGGATCTGGGGCCAACGTCCTGACTTTC.